Following are 9 T cell receptor beta chains from one sample sequenced in a study of T-cell reconstitution after alpha-beta-depleted transplantation in children. Using unique molecular identifiers, the investigators prepared the TCRbeta library. TCRdb recomputed calls from the PCR reads with MiXCR, one row per CDR3 protein. The sample lists under 250,000 distinct CDR3 sequences, around a sixth seen once, with around 44% in the top ten. This specimen was PBMCs, mostly from graft donor cells, taken 360 days after TCRalphabeta/CD19-depleted stem cell transplant. All receptors derive from a male patient aged 2 to 10 who had a stem cell transplant for acute lymphoblastic leukemia, so the T cells may come from the graft donor.

The V call is TRBV4-3, the J call TRBJ2-2, with D hard to call. The CDR3 totals 14 residues. CDR1 is LGHNA, CDR2 YSLEER, per germline. V lost 0 bases and J lost 6, with 8 bases in between. The chain's CDR3 is CASSQDLQSGELFF. The CDR3 DNA is TGCGCCAGCAGCCAAGATCTGCAGTCCGGGGAGCTGTTTTTT.

This clonotype was picked up many times. The rearrangement joins TRBV10-3 to TRBJ1-5; D is ambiguous. The CDR3 runs 13 residues. CDR1 ENHRY and CDR2 SYGVKD come from the germline V gene. The V and J ends lost 3 bases and 4 bases respectively, with 7 bases between them. CDR3 sequence (DNA): TGTGCCATCAGTGAACTTCAGAATCAGCCCCAGCATTTT. Encoded protein: CAISELQNQPQHF.

The chain couples TRBV25-1 to TRBJ1-2; 9 bases are shared with TRBD1. CDR3 length: 15 amino acids. Germline values: CDR1 MGHDK, CDR2 SYGVNS. Germline trimming cut 3 bases from V and 6 bases from J; bases unmatched to any gene: 8. The CDR3 DNA follows: TGTGCCAGCAGTGATTTAGGGGACAGGGAGGATGGCTACACCTTC. Residues: CASSDLGDREDGYTF.

The chain links TRBV30 to TRBJ1-6; TRBD1 aligns across 11 bases. The CDR3 totals 13 residues. From germline, CDR1 is GTSNPN and CDR2 SVGIG (reference sequence). With V trimmed by 5 bases and J by 11 bases, 5 bases remained unmatched. The CDR3 spells CAWDGGQGAPLHF. The DNA for the CDR3 is TGTGCCTGGGATGGGGGACAGGGGGCACCCCTCCACTTT.

At least ten counts were recorded for this clonotype. The chain couples TRBV7-2 to TRBJ1-5; 7 bases are shared with TRBD1. This CDR3 spans 13 amino acids. In germline, CDR1 is SGHTA, CDR2 FQGNSA. Trimming removed 5 bases from V and 5 bases from J; junction bases left unmatched: 3. CDR3 sequence (DNA): TGTGCCAGCAGCCGACAGGGTTATCAGCCCCAGCATTTT. It specifies CASSRQGYQPQHF.

This clonotype was picked up a small number of times. V and J are TRBV29-1 and TRBJ2-1; D is unclear. Germline CDR1 reads SQVTM; CDR2 reads ANQGSEA. V lost 6 bases and J 2 bases, leaving 8 bases between the germline ends. The CDR3 is 12 amino acids. The DNA of the CDR3 is TGCAGCGTCGAAAATACCTACAATGAGCAGTTCTTC. It specifies CSVENTYNEQFF.

The rearrangement uses TRBV7-2 and TRBJ2-7; D might be TRBD1 (6 bases). V dropped 1 base and J dropped 3 bases, with 10 bases sitting between them. This CDR3 is 14 amino acids long. From germline, CDR1 is SGHTA and CDR2 FQGNSA. CDR3 bases: TGTGCCAGCAGCTTAGACAGGGAACGCTACGAGCAGTACTTC. Protein product: CASSLDRERYEQYF.

This clonotype was detected many times. The chain recombines TRBV18 with TRBJ1-4; D is ambiguous. The CDR3 covers 14 residues. The germline gives CDR1 KGHSH, CDR2 LQKENI. V was clipped by 3 bases and J by 2 bases, with 7 bases between them. CDR3 nucleotides: TGTGCCAGCTCACCGGCGTCGACTAATGAAAAACTGTTTTTT. Protein: CASSPASTNEKLFF.

This clonotype was seen at least ten times. This rearrangement joins TRBV18 to TRBJ2-5, with D uncertain. V lost 0 bases and J 1 base, leaving 6 bases between the germline ends. This CDR3 contains 14 residues. The germline V gene encodes CDR1 KGHSH and CDR2 LQKENI. The DNA of the CDR3 is TGTGCCAGCTCACCACCCGCAGGCCAAGAGACCCAGTACTTC. It encodes CASSPPAGQETQYF. Full variable domain (outside the CDR3, taken from reference TRBV18 and TRBJ2-5): NAGVMQNPRHLVRRRGQEARLRCSPMKGHSHVYWYRQLPEEGLKFMVYLQKENIIDESGMPKERFSAEFPKEGPSILRIQQVVRGDSAAYFCASSPPAGQETQYFGPGTRLLVL.